Listed here is a single T cell receptor (beta chain). The CDR3 spans 14 residues. Germline V lookup: CDR1 MNHEY, CDR2 SVGAGI. Trimming removed 6 bases at V and 1 base at J, with 13 bases between. This sample stems from a study of cytomegalovirus exposure and HLA in healthy donors. A multiplex PCR was run with 60 Vbeta primers and 13 Jbeta primers. Measured with immunoSEQ multiplex PCR; TCRdb has only the in-frame clones, and not every one. The sample has 80,000 to 100,000 clones; about 77% are singletons. This sequence originates from a man in his forties or fifties in good health and CMV-seronegative. The chain combines TRBV6-5 with TRBJ2-7, with D perhaps matching TRBD2 (6 bases). Sequencing input: PBMCs. This CDR3 is CASSRGGVSYEQYF. As DNA, the CDR3 is TGTGCCAGCAGCCGAGGCGGGGTATCCTACGAGCAGTACTTC.